This T cell receptor (beta chain) was recorded in a study of T cells in localized non-small cell lung cancer (dated by TCRdb to 2019 to 2021). At the level of the whole study: The study examined T cell repertoires in under 300 patients with early-stage NSCLC and compared tumors with uninvolved tumor-adjacent lungs. All 240 or so NSCLC patients in the cohort were treatment-naive and had localized lung tumors that were resected. A mean age of about 66 years was recorded for the NSCLC patients, of whom 120 to 150 were male and 107 were female.

The junction shows trimming of 2 bases on V and 0 bases on J, plus 8 bases between the germline ends. The CDR3, cysteine through phenylalanine, is 15 amino acids long. The entry retains the CDR3 DNA only, 45 bases that are in frame from base 1. The germline V gene gives CDR1 as KGHSH and CDR2 as LQKENI. At diagnosis, peripheral blood, uninvolved tumor-adjacent lung and tumor were collected and were preserved as a mix of fresh-frozen and FFPE material. Blood samples were analyzed as peripheral blood mononuclear cells for TCR repertoire profiling. On this clone itself: The antigen this receptor binds is unknown. The input lacks base qualities; no much larger clone sits a single base away.

Overall study outcomes, separate from this receptor: Of the top 100 tumor clones, a median of roughly 56 were detected in paired uninvolved adjacent lung; roughly 26 were also among that lung's top 100. Since the design was exploratory, TCR variables were selected using unadjusted p-values with no false-discovery rate correction. Higher blood T cell density associated with longer overall survival, while higher adjacent-lung clonality associated with shorter survival. Uninvolved tumor-adjacent lung showed the highest T cell clonality, higher than tumor, which suggests more focused antigenic responses in the uninvolved tumor-adjacent lung. Multi-region tumor sequencing was not performed, so intratumor heterogeneity could not be excluded.

TCR beta CDR3 regions were sequenced from DNA using the immunoSEQ Assay. As for how the authors treated the data: To compute T cell density, TCR beta template counts were normalized to usable DNA, which was estimated by amplifying housekeeping genes. Richness was estimated using the preseqR package, with extrapolation to 400,000 templates for PBMC samples and to 120,000 templates for tissue samples. Clonality was calculated as one minus Pielou's evenness. Tissue-enriched TCRs were identified by differential abundance testing using productive amino-acid clonotypes, minimum total count 5 and alpha 0.1. Repertoire overlap between compartments was quantified with the Jaccard Index and Morisita Overlap Index. GLIPH grouped TCR beta CDR3s together with public tetramer-defined viral CDR3s, and a viral motif had to include at least three viral sequences and show V-gene enrichment. This immuneACCESS table, as held by TCRdb, lists in-frame sequences with V and J called but not all clones. Of the missing ones, under half trace to an unresolved V gene in checked studies; the others have no known cause. D and trimming were read from the DNA, whereas the V and J calls and clone size are those reported in that table. In all, the sample holds some 19,000 clones, and 90% to 95% of those were seen once. About 4.3% of the sample is held by the ten biggest clonotypes.

Here the chain combines TRBV18 and TRBJ2-1; no D gene call is confident. This clonotype was obtained from an older male donor with stage I squamous cell lung carcinoma. The sample here was peripheral blood, taken before any cancer treatment. The nucleotide sequence is TGTGCCAGCTCACCATTCGCAGGCTCCTACAATGAGCAGTTCTTC. Its translation reads: CASSPFAGSYNEQFF.